The table lists the clone carrying this TCR beta chain with a few counts. Its specificity is not known. The cohort's ophthalmopathy patients, a group with duration under 3 months, had a Clinical Activity Score of at least 3 and a NOSPECS grade of at least 4. Diagnoses rested on clinical symptoms, serum thyroxine and TRAb, thyroid ultrasound and orbital computed tomography. A roughly 10 ml volume of fresh peripheral blood provided the PBMCs. The source of the sample is a study of T cells in Graves' hyperthyroidism and ophthalmopathy. The CDR3 has 15 amino acids. Trimming cost V 3 bases and J 3 bases; bases outside gene matches: 7. Germline CDR1 reads DFQATT; CDR2 reads SNEGSKA (reference sequence). It was RNA transcripts that yielded the amplified TCR beta CDR3 regions. Using the HTBI primer set, a first-round RT-PCR was run on the TCR CDR3. TCRdb passed the multiplex PCR reads through MiXCR, listing each CDR3 protein once. The table has about 640,000 distinct CDR3 sequences, less than 25% seen once.

The study, taken as a whole, reports: Ophthalmopathy and stable hyperthyroidism were told apart by a 13 V-J model.

This chain uses TRBV20-1 with TRBJ2-7; 11 positions agree with TRBD2. The receptor comes from a man aged 25 to 40 with Graves' ophthalmopathy. Sequenced input: blood. CDR3: CSARGSSGRVYEQYF. The CDR3 nucleotides are TGCAGTGCTAGGGGGAGTAGCGGGAGGGTCTACGAGCAGTACTTC.